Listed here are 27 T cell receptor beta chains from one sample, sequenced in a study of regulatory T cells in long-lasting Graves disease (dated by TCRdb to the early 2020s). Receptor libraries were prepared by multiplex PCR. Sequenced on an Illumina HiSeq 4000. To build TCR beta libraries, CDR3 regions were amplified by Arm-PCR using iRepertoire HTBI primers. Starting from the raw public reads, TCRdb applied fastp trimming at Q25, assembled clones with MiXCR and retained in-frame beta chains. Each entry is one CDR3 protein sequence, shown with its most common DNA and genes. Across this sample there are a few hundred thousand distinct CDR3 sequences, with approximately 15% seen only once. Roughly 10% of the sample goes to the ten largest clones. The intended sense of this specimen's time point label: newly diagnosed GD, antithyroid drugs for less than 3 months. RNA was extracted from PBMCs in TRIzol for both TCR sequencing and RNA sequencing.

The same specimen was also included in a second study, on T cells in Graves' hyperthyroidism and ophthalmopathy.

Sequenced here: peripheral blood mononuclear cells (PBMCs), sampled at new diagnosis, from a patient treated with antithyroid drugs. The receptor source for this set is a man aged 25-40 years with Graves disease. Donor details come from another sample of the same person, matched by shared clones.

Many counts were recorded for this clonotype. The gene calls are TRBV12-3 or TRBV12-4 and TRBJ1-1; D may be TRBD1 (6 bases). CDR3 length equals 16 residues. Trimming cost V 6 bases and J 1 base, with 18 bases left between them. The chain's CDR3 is CASSLQALQGNTEAFF. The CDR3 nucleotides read TGTGCCAGCAGCCTCCAAGCTTTACAGGGGAACACTGAAGCTTTCTTT.

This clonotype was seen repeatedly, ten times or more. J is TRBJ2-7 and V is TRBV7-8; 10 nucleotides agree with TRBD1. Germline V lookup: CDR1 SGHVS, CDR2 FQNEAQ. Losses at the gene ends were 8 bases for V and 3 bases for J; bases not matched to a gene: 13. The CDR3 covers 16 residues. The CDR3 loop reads CASSGHQDRGYYEQYF. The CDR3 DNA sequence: TGTGCCAGCTCAGGCCACCAGGACAGGGGGTACTACGAGCAGTACTTC.

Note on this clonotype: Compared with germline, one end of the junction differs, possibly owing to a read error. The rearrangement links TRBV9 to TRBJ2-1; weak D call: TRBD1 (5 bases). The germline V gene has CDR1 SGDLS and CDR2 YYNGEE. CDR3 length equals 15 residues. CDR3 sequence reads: CASSASGSNYNGQFF. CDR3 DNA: TGTGCCAGCAGTGCCTCAGGGTCTAACTACAATGGGCAGTTCTTC. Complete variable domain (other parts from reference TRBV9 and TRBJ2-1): DSGVTQTPKHLITATGQRVTLRCSPRSGDLSVYWYQQSLDQGLQFLIQYYNGEERAKGNILERFSAQQFPDLHSELNLSSLELGDSALYFCASSASGSNYNGQFFGPGTRLTVL.

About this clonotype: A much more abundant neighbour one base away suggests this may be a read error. CDR3 in amino acids: CTSSRTRDRRGYTF. The CDR3 DNA follows: TGTACCAGCAGCCGGACAAGGGACAGGCGGGGCTACACCTTC. The chain joins TRBV3-1 to TRBJ1-2; 8 positions agree with TRBD1. The germline CDR1 and CDR2 sequences are LGHDT and YNNKEL (reference sequence). The CDR3 is made up of 14 amino acids.

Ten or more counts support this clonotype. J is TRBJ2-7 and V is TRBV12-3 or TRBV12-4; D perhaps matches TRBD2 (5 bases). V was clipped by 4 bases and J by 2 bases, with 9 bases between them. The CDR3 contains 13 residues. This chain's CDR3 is CASSYGNTYEQYF. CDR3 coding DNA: TGTGCCAGCAGTTACGGGAATACCTACGAGCAGTACTTC.

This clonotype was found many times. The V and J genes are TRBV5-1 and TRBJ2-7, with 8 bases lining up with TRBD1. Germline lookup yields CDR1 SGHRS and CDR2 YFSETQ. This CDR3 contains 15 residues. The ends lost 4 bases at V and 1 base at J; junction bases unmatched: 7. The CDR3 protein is CASSRTWTGSYEQYF. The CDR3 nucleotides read TGCGCCAGCAGCCGGACCTGGACAGGGTCCTACGAGCAGTACTTC.

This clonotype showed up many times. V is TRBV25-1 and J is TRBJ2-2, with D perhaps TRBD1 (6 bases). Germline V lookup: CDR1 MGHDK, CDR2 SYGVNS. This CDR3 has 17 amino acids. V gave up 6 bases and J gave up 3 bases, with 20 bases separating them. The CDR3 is CASSPLTGIRDTGELFF. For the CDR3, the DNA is TGTGCCAGCAGCCCATTAACAGGGATCAGGGACACCGGGGAGCTGTTTTTT.

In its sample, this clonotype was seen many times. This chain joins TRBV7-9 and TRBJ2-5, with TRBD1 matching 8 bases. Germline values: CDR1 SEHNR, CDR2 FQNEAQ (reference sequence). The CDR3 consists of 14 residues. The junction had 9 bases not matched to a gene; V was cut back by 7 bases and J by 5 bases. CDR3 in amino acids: CASNPGGRAETQYF. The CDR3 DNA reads TGTGCCAGCAACCCAGGGGGCAGGGCGGAGACCCAGTACTTC.

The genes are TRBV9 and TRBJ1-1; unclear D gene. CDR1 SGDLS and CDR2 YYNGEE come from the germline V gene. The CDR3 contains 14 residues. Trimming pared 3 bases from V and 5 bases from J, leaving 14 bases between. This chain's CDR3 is CASSGQTLATEAFF. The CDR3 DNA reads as TGTGCCAGCAGCGGCCAGACATTAGCGACTGAAGCTTTCTTT.

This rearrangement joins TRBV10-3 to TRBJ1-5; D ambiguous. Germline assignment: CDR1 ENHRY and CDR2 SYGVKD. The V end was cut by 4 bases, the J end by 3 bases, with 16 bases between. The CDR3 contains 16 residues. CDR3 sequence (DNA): TGTGCCATCAGTGCTGAGGGCGCGGGAAACAATCAGCCCCAGCATTTT. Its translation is CAISAEGAGNNQPQHF.

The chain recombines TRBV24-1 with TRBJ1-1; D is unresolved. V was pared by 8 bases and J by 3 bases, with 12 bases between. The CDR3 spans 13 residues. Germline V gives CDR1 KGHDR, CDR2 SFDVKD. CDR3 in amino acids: CATTDGVHTEAFF. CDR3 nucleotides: TGTGCCACCACCGATGGGGTGCACACTGAAGCTTTCTTT.

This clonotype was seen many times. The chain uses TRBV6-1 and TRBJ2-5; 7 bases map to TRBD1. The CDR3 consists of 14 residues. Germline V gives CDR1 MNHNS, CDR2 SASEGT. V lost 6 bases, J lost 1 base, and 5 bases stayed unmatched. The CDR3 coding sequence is TGTGCCAGCAGGCCACAGGGGTTCCAAGAGACCCAGTACTTC. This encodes CASRPQGFQETQYF.

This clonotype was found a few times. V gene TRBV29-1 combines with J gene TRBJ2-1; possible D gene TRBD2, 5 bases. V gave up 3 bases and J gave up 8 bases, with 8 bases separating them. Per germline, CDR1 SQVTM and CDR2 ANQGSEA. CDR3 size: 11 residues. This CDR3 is CSVDRGHEQFF. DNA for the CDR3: TGCAGCGTTGATCGGGGTCATGAGCAGTTCTTC.

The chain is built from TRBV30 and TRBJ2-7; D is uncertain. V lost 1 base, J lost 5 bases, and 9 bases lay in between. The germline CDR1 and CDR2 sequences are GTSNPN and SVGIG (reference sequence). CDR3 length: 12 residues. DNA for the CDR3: TGTGCCTGGAGTGGGGTAGCCCACGAGCAGTACTTC. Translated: CAWSGVAHEQYF.

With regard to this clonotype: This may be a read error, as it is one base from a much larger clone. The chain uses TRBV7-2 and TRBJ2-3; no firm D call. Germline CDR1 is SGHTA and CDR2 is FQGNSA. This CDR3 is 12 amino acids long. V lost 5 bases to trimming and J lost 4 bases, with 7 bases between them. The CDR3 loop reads CASSRYADTQYF. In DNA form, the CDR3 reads TGTGCCAGCAGCCGATATGCAGATACGCAGTATTTT.

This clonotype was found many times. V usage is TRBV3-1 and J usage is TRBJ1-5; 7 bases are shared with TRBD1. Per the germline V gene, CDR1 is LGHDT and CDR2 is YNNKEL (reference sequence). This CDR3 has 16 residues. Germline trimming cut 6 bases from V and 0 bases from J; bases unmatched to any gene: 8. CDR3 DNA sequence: TGTGCCAGCAGTCTGGGACAGCCTAATAGCAATCAGCCCCAGCATTTT. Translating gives CASSLGQPNSNQPQHF.

The CDR3 region is CASSQQSLDSNEAFF. The DNA for the CDR3 is TGCGCCAGCAGCCAACAATCACTGGACAGCAATGAAGCTTTCTTT. The genes are TRBV4-1 and TRBJ1-1; TRBD1 is a possible D gene (6 bases). Germline loops: CDR1 MGHRA, CDR2 YSYEKL. The length of the CDR3 is 15 residues. The V and J ends lost 2 bases and 7 bases respectively, with 17 bases between them.

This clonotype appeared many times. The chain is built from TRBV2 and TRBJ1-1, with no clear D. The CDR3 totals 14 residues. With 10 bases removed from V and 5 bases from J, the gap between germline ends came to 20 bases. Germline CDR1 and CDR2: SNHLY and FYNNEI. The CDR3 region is CAIWRRGGGTEAFF. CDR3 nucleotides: TGTGCCATTTGGCGGCGGGGAGGAGGAACTGAAGCTTTCTTT.

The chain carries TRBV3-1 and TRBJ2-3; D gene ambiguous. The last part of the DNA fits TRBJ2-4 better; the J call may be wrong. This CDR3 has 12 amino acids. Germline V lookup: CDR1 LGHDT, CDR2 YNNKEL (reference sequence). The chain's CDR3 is CASSQFSGSQYF. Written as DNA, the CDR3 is TGTGCCAGCAGCCAATTTAGTGGATCTCAGTACTTC.

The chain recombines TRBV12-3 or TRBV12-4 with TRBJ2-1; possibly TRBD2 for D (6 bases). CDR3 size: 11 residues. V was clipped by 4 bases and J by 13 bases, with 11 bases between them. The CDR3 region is CASSYEGGQFF. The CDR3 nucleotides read TGTGCCAGCAGTTACGAGGGAGGTCAGTTCTTC.

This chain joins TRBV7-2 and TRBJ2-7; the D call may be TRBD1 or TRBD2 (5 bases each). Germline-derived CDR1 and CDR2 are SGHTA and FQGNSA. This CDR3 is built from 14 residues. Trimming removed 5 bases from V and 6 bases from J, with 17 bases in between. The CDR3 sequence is CASSPGTVLGEQYF. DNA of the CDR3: TGTGCCAGCAGCCCGGGGACGGTTCTGGGCGAGCAGTACTTC.

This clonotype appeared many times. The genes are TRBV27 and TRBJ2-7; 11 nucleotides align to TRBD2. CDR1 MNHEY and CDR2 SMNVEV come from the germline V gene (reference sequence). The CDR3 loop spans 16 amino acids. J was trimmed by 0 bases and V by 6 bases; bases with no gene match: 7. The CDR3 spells CASRNLGTSGSYEQYF. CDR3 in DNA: TGTGCCAGCAGAAACTTGGGGACTAGCGGCTCCTACGAGCAGTACTTC.

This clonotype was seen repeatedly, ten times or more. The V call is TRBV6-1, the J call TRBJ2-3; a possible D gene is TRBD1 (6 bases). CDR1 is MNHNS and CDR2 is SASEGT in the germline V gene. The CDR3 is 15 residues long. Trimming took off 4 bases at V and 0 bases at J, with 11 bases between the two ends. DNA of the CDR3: TGTGCCAGCAGTGGGGGGACACCCAGCACAGATACGCAGTATTTT. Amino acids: CASSGGTPSTDTQYF.

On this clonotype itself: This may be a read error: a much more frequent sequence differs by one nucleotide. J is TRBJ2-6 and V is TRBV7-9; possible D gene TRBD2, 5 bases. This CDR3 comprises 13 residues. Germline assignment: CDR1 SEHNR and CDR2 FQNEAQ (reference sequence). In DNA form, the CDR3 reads TGTGCCAGCAGCCCGGCCGGGGTCAACGTCCTGACTTTC. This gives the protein CASSPAGVNVLTF.

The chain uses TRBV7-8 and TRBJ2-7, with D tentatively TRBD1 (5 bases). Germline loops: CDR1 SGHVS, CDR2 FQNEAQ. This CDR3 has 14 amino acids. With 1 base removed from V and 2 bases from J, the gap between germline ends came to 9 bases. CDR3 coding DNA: TGTGCCAGCAGCTTAGTTGAGGACACCTACGAGCAGTACTTC. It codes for CASSLVEDTYEQYF.

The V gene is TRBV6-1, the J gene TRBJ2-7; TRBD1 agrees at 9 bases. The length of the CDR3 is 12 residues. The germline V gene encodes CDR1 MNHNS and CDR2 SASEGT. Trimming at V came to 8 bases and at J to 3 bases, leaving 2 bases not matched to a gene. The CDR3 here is CASGTGLYEQYF. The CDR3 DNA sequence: TGTGCCAGCGGGACAGGGCTCTACGAGCAGTACTTC.

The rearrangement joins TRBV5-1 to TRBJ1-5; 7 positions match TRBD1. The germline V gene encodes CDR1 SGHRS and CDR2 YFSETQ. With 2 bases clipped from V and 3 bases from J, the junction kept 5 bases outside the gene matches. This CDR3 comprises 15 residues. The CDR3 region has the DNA TGCGCCAGCAGCTTATCAGGGGGGCCCAATCAGCCCCAGCATTTT. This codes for CASSLSGGPNQPQHF.